The 13 T cell receptor beta chains reported below all come from one sample, sequenced in a study of T cells in Graves' hyperthyroidism and ophthalmopathy. Amplified TCR beta CDR3 regions derived from RNA transcripts. With the HTBI primer set, the TCR CDR3 went through a first round of RT-PCR. TCRdb re-called the multiplex PCR reads through MiXCR, storing one row per CDR3 protein. This table has some 620,000 distinct CDR3 sequences, 15% to 20% appearing once. Sequencing input: blood. All receptors come from a woman younger than 45 with Graves' hyperthyroidism.

The chain carries TRBV12-3 or TRBV12-4 and TRBJ1-5; 11 bases are a match to TRBD1. J gave up 7 bases and V 5 bases, and 10 bases lay outside the gene matches. CDR3 length equals 16 residues. The CDR3 DNA reads as TGTGCCAGCAGTCAGGACAGGGGGCGGACGGAACAGCCCCAGCATTTT. As protein: CASSQDRGRTEQPQHF.

There are many counts of this clonotype. The gene calls are TRBV6-2 or TRBV6-3 and TRBJ2-7; TRBD2 is a possible D gene (6 bases). CDR3 length: 12 amino acids. The germline gives CDR1 MNHEY, CDR2 SVGEGT. The V gene lost 5 bases and the J gene lost 6 bases, with 11 bases spanning the gap. CDR3 sequence: CASSPRLGEQYF. As DNA, the CDR3 is TGTGCCAGCAGTCCACGACTAGGCGAGCAGTACTTC.

This clonotype has at least ten counts. V gene TRBV28 combines with J gene TRBJ2-3, with 7 positions matching TRBD1. With V trimmed by 5 bases and J by 2 bases, 1 base remained unmatched. Germline V gene lookup returns CDR1 MDHEN and CDR2 SYDVKM. The CDR3 has 13 amino acids. The CDR3 nucleotides read TGTGCCAGCAGTGGGACAGACACAGATACGCAGTATTTT. Translation gives CASSGTDTDTQYF.

This clonotype was recorded at least ten times. The chain has TRBV5-1 and TRBJ2-1, with 11 positions matching TRBD2. The CDR3 has 17 amino acids. Germline-derived CDR1 and CDR2 are SGHRS and YFSETQ. J gave up 4 bases and V 1 base, and 7 bases lay outside the gene matches. The CDR3 sequence: CASSLSAGLAEYNEQFF. In nucleotides, the CDR3 is TGCGCCAGCAGCTTGTCAGCGGGACTAGCGGAGTACAATGAGCAGTTCTTC.

This clonotype was seen at least ten times. The chain joins TRBV5-1 to TRBJ2-3; TRBD2 aligns across 8 bases. The CDR3 length is 16 residues. The trim removed 4 bases at V and 4 bases at J, leaving 11 bases unmatched. Per the germline V gene, CDR1 is SGHRS and CDR2 is YFSETQ. CDR3 protein: CASSLEVGLAADTQYF. CDR3 in DNA: TGCGCCAGCAGCCTGGAAGTTGGACTAGCCGCAGATACGCAGTATTTT.

The V call is TRBV20-1, the J call TRBJ1-1, with 11 positions matching TRBD1. The CDR3 is 13 residues long. Trimming at V came to 7 bases and at J to 7 bases, leaving 8 bases not matched to a gene. Germline V gene sequence: CDR1 DFQATT, CDR2 SNEGSKA (reference sequence). In nucleotides, the CDR3 is TGCAGTGGGGGGGACAGGGGGGGATTTGAAGCTTTCTTT. It is translated as CSGGDRGGFEAFF.

This chain connects TRBV15 to TRBJ2-3; the match to TRBD2 covers 9 bases. With V trimmed by 1 base and J by 1 base, 6 bases remained unmatched. CDR1 and CDR2 from the germline V gene are LNHNV and YYDKDF (reference sequence). The CDR3 spans 17 residues. CDR3 sequence reads: CATSRAIGTSRTDTQYF. The CDR3 nucleotides read TGTGCCACCAGCAGAGCGATTGGGACTAGCCGCACAGATACGCAGTATTTT.

This clonotype appeared many times. The genes are TRBV6-5 and TRBJ2-5, with a weak D call TRBD2 (5 bases). The CDR3 contains 16 residues. CDR1 is MNHEY, CDR2 SVGAGI, per germline. V lost 0 bases to trimming and J lost 1 base, with 12 bases between them. The chain's CDR3 is CASSYSGRGSQETQYF. As DNA, the CDR3 is TGTGCCAGCAGTTACTCGGGTCGGGGATCCCAAGAGACCCAGTACTTC.

The chain recombines TRBV7-9 with TRBJ1-2; D call uncertain. With 3 bases removed from V and 1 base from J, the gap between germline ends came to 6 bases. The germline CDR1 and CDR2 sequences are SEHNR and FQNEAQ (reference sequence). The CDR3 runs 13 residues. The CDR3 nucleotides are TGTGCCAGCAGCTTTGAATTTAACTATGGCTACACCTTC. As protein: CASSFEFNYGYTF.

This chain connects TRBV10-1 to TRBJ2-1; 14 bases fit TRBD2. CDR1 and CDR2 (germline): WNHNN, SYGVQD (reference sequence). The CDR3 is made up of 21 amino acids. The junction had 21 bases not matched to a gene; V was cut back by 6 bases and J by 5 bases. In DNA form, the CDR3 reads TGCGCCAGCAGCGTAGGTGGAACCGGGACTAGCGGGAGCGACAACAACAATGAGCAGTTCTTC. Translation: CASSVGGTGTSGSDNNNEQFF.

This clonotype was seen a few times. The chain has TRBV20-1 and TRBJ2-6, with no clear D. Trimming removed 0 bases at V and 0 bases at J, with 12 bases between. Germline V gives CDR1 DFQATT, CDR2 SNEGSKA (reference sequence). The CDR3 has 17 amino acids. The CDR3 spells CSARDLMEHSGANVLTF. The CDR3 DNA follows: TGCAGTGCTAGAGATCTCATGGAGCACTCTGGGGCCAACGTCCTGACTTTC.

This clonotype was observed a few times. Since the CDR3 does not end with the conserved phenylalanine or tryptophan, this likely comes from a read error. The chain uses TRBV28 and TRBJ2-1, with a possible D match to TRBD1 (6 bases). This CDR3 is 17 amino acids long. In germline, CDR1 is MDHEN, CDR2 SYDVKM. The DNA of the CDR3 is TGTGCTAGCAGTTTATTGGTGGGGGCAAGCTCCTACAATGAGCAGTTCCTC. It is translated as CASSLLVGASSYNEQFL.

This clonotype occurred many times. This chain links TRBV27 with TRBJ2-1; 7 bases line up with TRBD2. Germline V gene lookup returns CDR1 MNHEY and CDR2 SMNVEV (reference sequence). The CDR3 is 15 residues long. V lost 5 bases to trimming and J lost 2 bases; unmatched junction nucleotides: 6. DNA for the CDR3: TGTGCCAGCAGTGCGAGCGGGAACCCCTACAATGAGCAGTTCTTC. The encoded protein is CASSASGNPYNEQFF.